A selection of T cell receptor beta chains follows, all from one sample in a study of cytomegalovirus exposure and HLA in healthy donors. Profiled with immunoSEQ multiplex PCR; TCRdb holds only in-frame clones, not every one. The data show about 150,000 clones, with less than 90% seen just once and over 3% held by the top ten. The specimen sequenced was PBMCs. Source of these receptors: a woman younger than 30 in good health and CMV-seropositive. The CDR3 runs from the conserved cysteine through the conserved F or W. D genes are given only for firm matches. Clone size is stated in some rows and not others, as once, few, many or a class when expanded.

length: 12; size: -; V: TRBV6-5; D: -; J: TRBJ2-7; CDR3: CASSFQGSEQYF; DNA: TGTGCCAGCAGTTTTCAGGGTAGCGAGCAGTACTTC
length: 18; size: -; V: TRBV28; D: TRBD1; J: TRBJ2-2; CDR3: CASSPSGQGAWNAGELFF; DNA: TGTGCCAGCAGTCCCTCGGGACAGGGGGCGTGGAATGCCGGGGAGCTGTTTTTT
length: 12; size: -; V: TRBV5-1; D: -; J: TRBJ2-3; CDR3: CASSAQEDTQYF; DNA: TGCGCCAGCAGCGCACAGGAGGATACGCAGTATTTT
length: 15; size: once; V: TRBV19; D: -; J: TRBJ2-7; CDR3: CASSISGGYLYEQYF; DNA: TGTGCCAGTAGTATTTCCGGCGGGTATCTTTACGAGCAGTACTTC
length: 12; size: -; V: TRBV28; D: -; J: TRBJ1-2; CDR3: CASSYQGYGYTF; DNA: TGTGCCAGCAGTTACCAGGGATATGGCTACACCTTC
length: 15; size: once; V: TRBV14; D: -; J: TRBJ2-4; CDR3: CASSQDRGKTNIQYF; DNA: TGTGCCAGCAGCCAAGATAGGGGAAAGACGAACATTCAGTACTTC
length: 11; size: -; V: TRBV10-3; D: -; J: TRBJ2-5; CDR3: CAISERETQYF; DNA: TGTGCCATCAGTGAACGGGAGACCCAGTACTTC
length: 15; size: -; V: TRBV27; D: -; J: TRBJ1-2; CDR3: CASSPREWGVGGYTF; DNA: TGTGCCAGCAGTCCTAGGGAGTGGGGGGTTGGCGGCTACACCTTC
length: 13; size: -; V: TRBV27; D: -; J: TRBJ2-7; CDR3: CASSWGRGYEQYF; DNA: TGTGCCAGCAGTTGGGGCAGGGGCTACGAGCAGTACTTC
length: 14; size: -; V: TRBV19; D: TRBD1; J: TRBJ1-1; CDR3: CATPEGAGDSEAFF; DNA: TGTGCCACCCCCGAGGGGGCCGGGGACAGTGAAGCTTTCTTT
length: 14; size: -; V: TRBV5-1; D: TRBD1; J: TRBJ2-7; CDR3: CASSLGDRSYEQYF; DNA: TGCGCCAGCAGCTTGGGGGACAGAAGCTACGAGCAGTACTTC
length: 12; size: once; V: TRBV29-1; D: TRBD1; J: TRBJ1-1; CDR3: CSVATGATEAFF; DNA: TGCAGCGTTGCGACAGGGGCCACTGAAGCTTTCTTT
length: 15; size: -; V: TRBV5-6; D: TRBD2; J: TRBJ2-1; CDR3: CASSWGGGPYNEQFF; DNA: TGTGCCAGCAGCTGGGGGGGAGGGCCTTACAATGAGCAGTTCTTC
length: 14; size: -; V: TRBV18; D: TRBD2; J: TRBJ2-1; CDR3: CASSGTSGYNEQFF; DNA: TGTGCCAGCTCCGGGACTAGCGGCTACAATGAGCAGTTCTTC
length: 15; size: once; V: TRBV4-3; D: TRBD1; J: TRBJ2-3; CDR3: CASSPRTGFADTQYF; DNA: TGCGCCAGCAGCCCGAGGACAGGGTTCGCAGATACGCAGTATTTT
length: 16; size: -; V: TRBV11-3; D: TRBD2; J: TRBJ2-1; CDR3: CASSLGLAGANNEQFF; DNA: TGTGCCAGCAGCTTAGGACTAGCGGGTGCTAACAATGAGCAGTTCTTC
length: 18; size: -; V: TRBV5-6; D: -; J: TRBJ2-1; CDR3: CASSLVELAAGSYNEQFF; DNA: TGTGCCAGCAGCTTGGTAGAATTGGCGGCCGGCTCCTACAATGAGCAGTTCTTC
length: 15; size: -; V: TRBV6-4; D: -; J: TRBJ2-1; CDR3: CASSDLGALRNEQFF; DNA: TGTGCCAGCAGTGACTTAGGGGCCCTTCGGAATGAGCAGTTCTTC
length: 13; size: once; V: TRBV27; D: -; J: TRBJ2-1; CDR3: CASSLRPHNEQFF; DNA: TGTGCCAGCAGCCTGCGGCCCCACAATGAGCAGTTCTTC
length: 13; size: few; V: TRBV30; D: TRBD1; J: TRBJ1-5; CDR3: CAWSVKGAQPQHF; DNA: TGTGCCTGGAGTGTTAAGGGGGCCCAGCCCCAGCATTTT
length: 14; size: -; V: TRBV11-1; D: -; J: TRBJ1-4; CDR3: CASSHDRVNEKLFF; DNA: TGTGCCAGCAGCCACGACAGAGTTAATGAAAAACTGTTTTTT
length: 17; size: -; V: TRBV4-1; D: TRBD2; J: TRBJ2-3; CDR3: CASSQGGTSGNQDTQYF; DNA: TGCGCCAGCAGCCAAGGAGGGACTAGCGGGAACCAGGATACGCAGTATTTT
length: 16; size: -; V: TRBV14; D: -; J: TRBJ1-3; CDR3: CASSRNSISSGNTIYF; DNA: TGTGCCAGCAGCCGAAACAGTATTTCGAGTGGAAACACCATATATTTT
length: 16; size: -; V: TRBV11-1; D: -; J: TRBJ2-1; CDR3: CASSFNPGLLYNEQFF; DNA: TGTGCCAGCAGTTTCAACCCGGGACTCCTCTACAATGAGCAGTTCTTC
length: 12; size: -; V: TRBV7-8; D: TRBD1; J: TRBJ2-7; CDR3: CASSAGGKGQYF; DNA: TGTGCCAGCAGCGCAGGGGGCAAGGGGCAGTACTTC
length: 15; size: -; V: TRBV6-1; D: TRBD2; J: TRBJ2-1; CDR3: CASSLSGSFLNEQFF; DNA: TGTGCCAGCAGTCTAAGCGGGAGTTTTCTCAATGAGCAGTTCTTC
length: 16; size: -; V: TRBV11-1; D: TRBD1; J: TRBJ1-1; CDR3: CASSFGTGFMNTEAFF; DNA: TGTGCCAGCAGCTTCGGGACAGGATTCATGAACACTGAAGCTTTCTTT
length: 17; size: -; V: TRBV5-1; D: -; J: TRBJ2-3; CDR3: CASSLARDSQLTDTQYF; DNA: TGCGCCAGCAGCTTGGCCCGCGACAGCCAACTCACAGATACGCAGTATTTT
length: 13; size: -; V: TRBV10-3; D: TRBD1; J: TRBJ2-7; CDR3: CAIRRTGRYEQYF; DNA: TGTGCCATCAGGCGGACAGGGCGCTACGAGCAGTACTTC
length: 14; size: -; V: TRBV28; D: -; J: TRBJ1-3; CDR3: CASSLPGSGNTIYF; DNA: TGTGCCAGCAGTCTTCCGGGGTCCGGAAACACCATATATTTT
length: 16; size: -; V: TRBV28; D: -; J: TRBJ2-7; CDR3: CASSSVDSLRSYEQYF; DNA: TGTGCCAGCAGTTCAGTCGACAGCCTAAGATCCTACGAGCAGTACTTC
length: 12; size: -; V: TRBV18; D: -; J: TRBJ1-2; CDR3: CASSATAYGYTF; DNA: TGTGCCAGCTCAGCAACAGCCTATGGCTACACCTTC
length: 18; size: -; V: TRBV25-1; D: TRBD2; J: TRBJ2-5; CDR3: CASSESPRPAGGQETQYF; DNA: TGTGCCAGCAGTGAATCCCCCCGACCCGCGGGGGGGCAAGAGACCCAGTACTTC
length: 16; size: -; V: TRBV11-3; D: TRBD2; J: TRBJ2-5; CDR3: CASSLRTSGFRETQYF; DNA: TGTGCCAGCAGCTTGCGGACTAGCGGCTTTCGGGAGACCCAGTACTTC
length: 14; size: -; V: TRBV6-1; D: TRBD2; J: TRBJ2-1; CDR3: CASSEPSGRNEQFF; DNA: TGTGCCAGCAGCGAGCCTAGCGGGAGGAATGAGCAGTTCTTC
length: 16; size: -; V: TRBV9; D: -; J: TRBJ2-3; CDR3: CASSVGQAPVTDTQYF; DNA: TGTGCCAGCAGCGTAGGACAGGCCCCGGTGACAGATACGCAGTATTTT
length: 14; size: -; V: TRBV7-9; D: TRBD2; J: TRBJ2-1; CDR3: CASSLTGGLNEQFF; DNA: TGTGCCAGCAGCTTAACGGGAGGTCTCAATGAGCAGTTCTTC
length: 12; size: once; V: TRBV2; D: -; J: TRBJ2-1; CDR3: CASSGQNLWQFF; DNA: TGTGCCAGCAGTGGTCAGAATTTGTGGCAGTTCTTC
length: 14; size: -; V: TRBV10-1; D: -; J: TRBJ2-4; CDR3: CASSESLAKNIQYF; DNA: TGCGCCAGCAGTGAGTCTCTAGCCAAAAACATTCAGTACTTC
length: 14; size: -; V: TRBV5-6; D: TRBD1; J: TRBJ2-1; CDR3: CASSKGASYNEQFF; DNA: TGTGCCAGCAGCAAGGGGGCTTCGTACAATGAGCAGTTCTTC